These 22 T cell receptor beta chains were all obtained from the same sample, sequenced in a study of shared clonotypes between healthy human individuals (dated by TCRdb to 2019 to 2021). Libraries came from the immunoSEQ multiplex PCR assay. The immuneACCESS repertoire file appears here via TCRdb, limited to in-frame rearrangements. These files lack a portion of the clones; in checked studies, under half of the deficit traces to unresolved V genes, and the cause of the others is not known. The sample yields about 1 million clones; more than 75% were counted once. The ten largest clonotypes hold about 0.52% of the sample. Material for sequencing was memory CD4+ T cells from PBMCs. The cell subset or site label, read with the paper, signifies: CD45RA-negative fraction. These receptors came from a man aged 18 to 30 in good health. Some clones in this sample may be carry-over from other donors' samples.

The table lists this clone with a count of one. This sequence joins TRBV4-2 and TRBJ2-5; 7 bases line up with TRBD2. The germline CDR1 and CDR2 sequences are LGHNA and YNFKEQ. V was pared by 0 bases and J by 7 bases, with 17 bases of the junction left unmatched. The CDR3 spans 18 residues. CDR3 protein: CASSQDRGEWERGGTQYF. The CDR3, as DNA: TGTGCCAGCAGCCAAGATCGGGGCGAGTGGGAGCGGGGTGGGACCCAGTACTTC.

The rearrangement joins TRBV10-3 to TRBJ1-1; D not certain. Trimming took 6 bases from V and 7 from J, leaving 30 bases between them. Germline assignment: CDR1 ENHRY and CDR2 SYGVKD. This CDR3 has 18 amino acids. The CDR3 loop is CAISEAAPGWDRPLEAFF. The CDR3 nucleotides are TGTGCCATCAGCGAAGCCGCCCCGGGGTGGGATCGTCCCCTTGAAGCTTTCTTT.

Turning to this clone: This sample also contains other DNA sequences that code for the same CDR3. The genes are TRBV2 and TRBJ2-5, with 7 bases fitting TRBD2. The CDR3 spans 13 residues. The V gene's germline CDR1 is SNHLY and CDR2 FYNNEI. Trimming took 3 bases from V and 5 from J; bases not matched to a gene: 3. This CDR3 is CASSEAGGETQYF. Here the CDR3 DNA reads TGTGCCAGCAGTGAGGCCGGGGGGGAGACCCAGTACTTC.

This chain joins TRBV7-2 and TRBJ2-7, with unresolved D. CDR3 length: 15 amino acids. V shed 1 base and J shed 1 base, with 11 bases lying between them. Germline V lookup: CDR1 SGHTA, CDR2 FQGNSA. The CDR3: CASSLGRPHSYEQYF. The CDR3 coding sequence is TGTGCCAGCAGCTTAGGCAGACCTCATTCCTACGAGCAGTACTTC.

This clone was seen once. The V gene is TRBV7-3, the J gene TRBJ2-5; tentative D call: TRBD1 (5 bases). The last part of the DNA fits TRBJ2-7 better; the J call may be wrong. The CDR3 consists of 14 residues. Germline loops: CDR1 SGHTA, CDR2 FQGTGA. The CDR3 bases are TGTGCCAGCAGCCTAAACAGGAGCTCCTACGAGCAGTACTTC. It encodes CASSLNRSSYEQYF.

J is TRBJ2-3 and V is TRBV4-3, with D tentatively TRBD1 (5 bases). The germline V and J ends were trimmed by 1 base and 0 bases, with 8 bases remaining between them. Germline CDR1 is LGHNA and CDR2 is YSLEER. The CDR3 is 15 residues long. DNA for the CDR3: TGCGCCAGCAGCCAAGCGGCAGGGAGCACAGATACGCAGTATTTT. Its translation is CASSQAAGSTDTQYF.

This chain connects TRBV30 to TRBJ1-2; no definite D call. The CDR3 consists of 14 residues. V was cut by 0 bases and J by 2 bases, with 10 bases left in between. Germline V gene sequence: CDR1 GTSNPN, CDR2 SVGIG (reference sequence). The CDR3 bases are TGTGCCTGGAGTGTATCTCAAGCCAACTATGGCTACACCTTC. As protein: CAWSVSQANYGYTF. The full variable domain, rest sourced from reference TRBV30 and TRBJ1-2, is SQTIHQWPATLVQPVGSPLSLECTVEGTSNPNLYWYRQAAGRGLQLLFYSVGIGQISSEVPQNLSASRPQDRQFILSSKKLLLSDSGFYLCAWSVSQANYGYTFGSGTRLTVV.

This clone was counted only a few times. The chain carries TRBV7-2 and TRBJ2-5; D ambiguous. The CDR3 is 14 amino acids. Germline V gene data show CDR1 as SGHTA and CDR2 as FQGNSA. Trimming removed 5 bases from V and 1 base from J, with 11 bases in between. CDR3 region: CASSAPTAQETQYF. The CDR3 DNA is TGTGCCAGCAGCGCCCCCACGGCCCAAGAGACCCAGTACTTC.

This CDR3 is CSAKSGSGTDTQYF. The CDR3 coding sequence is TGCAGCGCAAAGAGCGGGAGCGGGACAGATACGCAGTATTTT. The chain joins TRBV29-1 to TRBJ2-3; 8 nucleotides match TRBD2. The V segment lost 7 bases and the J segment 3 bases; nucleotides outside the gene matches: 9. The CDR3 length is 14 residues. Germline values: CDR1 SQVTM, CDR2 ANQGSEA.

This sequence joins TRBV5-1 and TRBJ2-3; D not resolved. Germline V lookup: CDR1 SGHRS, CDR2 YFSETQ. V shed 5 bases and J shed 2 bases, with 15 bases lying between them. The CDR3 length is 15 residues. CDR3 in DNA: TGCGCCAGCAGACGTAGTTCCGTCCCCACAGATACGCAGTATTTT. Protein: CASRRSSVPTDTQYF.

V and J are TRBV5-1 and TRBJ2-1; D possibly corresponds to TRBD2 (6 bases). Trimming removed 7 bases at V and 6 bases at J, with 17 bases between. The germline gives CDR1 SGHRS, CDR2 YFSETQ. This CDR3 comprises 14 residues. This CDR3 reads CASGPGGGLNEQFF. CDR3 nucleotide sequence: TGCGCCAGCGGCCCCGGGGGTGGCCTCAATGAGCAGTTCTTC.

This clone appeared a few times. Other DNA variants within this sample encode the same CDR3. The chain recombines TRBV6-1 with TRBJ2-5; 8 bases agree with TRBD1. Germline lookup yields CDR1 MNHNS and CDR2 SASEGT. The V and J ends lost 6 bases and 4 bases, in that order; junction bases with no gene match: 1. The CDR3 runs 12 residues. Here the CDR3 DNA reads TGTGCCAGCAGCGACAGGGGAGAGACCCAGTACTTC. It is translated as CASSDRGETQYF.

The chain uses TRBV7-2 and TRBJ2-5, with TRBD2 matching over 11 bases. This CDR3 is 16 amino acids long. V dropped 2 bases and J dropped 1; count of bases not matched to a gene: 3. Germline lookup yields CDR1 SGHTA and CDR2 FQGNSA. Here the CDR3 reads CASSLYGTSGQETQYF. For the CDR3, the DNA is TGTGCCAGCAGCTTATATGGGACTAGCGGCCAAGAGACCCAGTACTTC.

The CDR3 reads CASSPKTYEQYF. The CDR3 DNA sequence: TGTGCCAGCTCACCAAAAACCTACGAGCAGTACTTC. The V call is TRBV18, the J call TRBJ2-7, with D unclear. The V gene lost 2 bases and the J gene lost 2 bases, with 4 bases spanning the gap. Germline lookup yields CDR1 KGHSH and CDR2 LQKENI. This CDR3 spans 12 amino acids.

J is TRBJ2-7 and V is TRBV6-5; tentative D call: TRBD2 (6 bases). Trimming left V 7 bases short and J 1 base short, with 17 bases between. From germline, CDR1 is MNHEY and CDR2 SVGAGI. The CDR3 spans 15 residues. DNA for the CDR3: TGTGCCAGCACCTTGGTGCGGGGCCCTTCCTACGAGCAGTACTTC. Its translation is CASTLVRGPSYEQYF.

The CDR3 spells CASTSLGLNTEAFF. CDR3 coding DNA: TGTGCCAGCACCTCGCTAGGGCTGAACACTGAAGCTTTCTTT. The chain employs TRBV2 and TRBJ1-1; no firm D call. V lost 7 bases, J lost 0 bases, and 12 bases lay in between. This CDR3 has 14 residues. Germline CDR1 and CDR2: SNHLY and FYNNEI.

The J gene is TRBJ2-5, the V gene TRBV5-4, with 7 bases fitting TRBD1. Germline CDR1 is SGHNT and CDR2 is YYREEE (reference sequence). V trimming: 2 bases; J trimming: 1 base; junction bases outside the gene matches: 2. This CDR3 comprises 14 residues. The CDR3 reads CASSFTGAQETQYF. The DNA of the CDR3 is TGTGCCAGCAGCTTTACAGGGGCCCAAGAGACCCAGTACTTC.

The V and J genes are TRBV5-1 and TRBJ2-7; perhaps TRBD2 as D (7 bases). The CDR3 is made up of 14 amino acids. V was trimmed by 4 bases and J by 6 bases, leaving 17 bases between them. Germline CDR1 and CDR2: SGHRS and YFSETQ. The DNA for the CDR3 is TGCGCCAGCAGCCCGATAGGGGGAGGGGGCGAGCAGTACTTC. It specifies CASSPIGGGGEQYF. Full variable domain (rest looked up from reference TRBV5-1 and TRBJ2-7): KAGVTQTPRYLIKTRGQQVTLSCSPISGHRSVSWYQQTPGQGLQFLFEYFSETQRNKGNFPGRFSGRQFSNSRSEMNVSTLELGDSALYLCASSPIGGGGEQYFGPGTRLTVT.

The rearrangement links TRBV5-5 to TRBJ1-5; 8 nucleotides agree with TRBD1. Trimming at V came to 4 bases and at J to 7 bases, leaving 7 bases not matched to a gene. The CDR3 length is 14 residues. Germline values: CDR1 SGHKS, CDR2 YYEKEE (reference sequence). The CDR3 loop reads CASSPRGQGQPQHF. Written as DNA, the CDR3 is TGTGCCAGCAGCCCCAGGGGGCAGGGGCAGCCCCAGCATTTT.

This clone came up a few times. V and J are TRBV29-1 and TRBJ1-1, with D hard to call. This CDR3 is built from 14 residues. Per the germline V gene, CDR1 is SQVTM and CDR2 is ANQGSEA. Trimming shortened V by 6 bases and J by 1 base, and 15 bases separated the two germline ends. CDR3 sequence reads: CSVERVRGNTEAFF. CDR3 nucleotide sequence: TGCAGCGTCGAGAGGGTTCGTGGGAACACTGAAGCTTTCTTT.

V and J are TRBV5-8 and TRBJ1-4, with D unresolved. CDR1 SGHTS and CDR2 YDEGEE come from the germline V gene. The CDR3 sequence is 16 residues long. Deletions cut 1 base from V and 0 bases from J, with 10 bases between. The CDR3 protein is CASSLRGRATNEKLFF. CDR3 coding DNA: TGTGCCAGCAGCTTGCGAGGGCGGGCAACTAATGAAAAACTGTTTTTT.

The rearrangement uses TRBV5-6 and TRBJ2-5; the D is unclear. This CDR3 contains 13 residues. CDR1 and CDR2 (germline): SGHDT, YYEEEE. The V gene lost 0 bases and the J gene lost 4 bases, with 7 bases spanning the gap. CDR3 protein: CASSLGFGETQYF. Written as DNA, the CDR3 is TGTGCCAGCAGCTTGGGGTTCGGAGAGACCCAGTACTTC.